Listed below are T cell receptor beta chains from one sample, sequenced in a study of blood T cell repertoires in COVID-19. Only in-frame clones appear in the TCRdb table, and some are missing; sequencing was by immunoSEQ multiplex PCR. The table has around 430,000 clones, about 91% seen once; the top ten hold roughly 12%. Sequenced sample: peripheral blood. The receptors were gathered from a woman in her 50s with COVID-19, enrolled during active disease. CDR3s include the opening cysteine and the closing phenylalanine or tryptophan.

V gene	J gene	CDR3 protein
TRBV7-9	TRBJ2-1	CASRGTSGGPSSYNEQFF
TRBV11-2	TRBJ2-1	CASSLDPGANNEQFF
TRBV9	TRBJ2-7	CASSHSGGTYEQYF
TRBV2	TRBJ2-7	CASSVGQGKYEQYF
TRBV6-1	TRBJ1-1	CASSDQGAPALGITPEAFF
TRBV3-1/TRBV3-2	TRBJ1-4	CASSQGLLTATNEKLFF
TRBV5-1	TRBJ1-1	CASSLEGSPIEAFF
TRBV27	TRBJ2-3	CASTPGSGAADTQYF
TRBV5-6	TRBJ2-7	CASSPGGGEQYF
TRBV4-1	TRBJ1-1	CASSQERGTEAFF
TRBV2	TRBJ2-7	CASSGGLEQYF
TRBV18	TRBJ1-1	CASSQQVADTEAFF
TRBV23-1	TRBJ2-5	CASSQYGTRIETQYF
TRBV5-6	TRBJ1-3	CASSGTGGNTIYF
TRBV29-1	TRBJ1-1	CSVVTGNTEAFF